Below are 27 T cell receptor beta chains sequenced from a single sample in a study of cytomegalovirus exposure and HLA in healthy donors. Clones were read by immunoSEQ multiplex PCR, and TCRdb kept only the in-frame ones, dropping some. This table holds 73,000 or so clones, approximately 94% found once. Sequencing was done on a sample of PBMCs. Receptors were obtained from a woman aged 18-29 years in good health and CMV-seropositive.

V gene TRBV28 combines with J gene TRBJ1-3; possibly TRBD1 for D (6 bases). This CDR3 region has 14 residues. The V and J ends lost 10 bases and 11 bases respectively, with 24 bases between them. Germline loops: CDR1 MDHEN, CDR2 SYDVKM. CDR3 region: CATLQGNTNAPIYF. The CDR3 DNA reads as TGTGCCACACTACAGGGAAACACCAATGCCCCCATATATTTT.

The chain couples TRBV5-1 to TRBJ1-2; D is unresolved. Germline-derived CDR1 and CDR2 are SGHRS and YFSETQ. V was trimmed by 4 bases and J by 5 bases, leaving 9 bases between them. The CDR3 contains 12 residues. The CDR3 nucleotides are TGCGCCAGCAGCCTTGGGGAGTATGGCTACACCTTC. It translates to CASSLGEYGYTF.

The chain is built from TRBV10-1 and TRBJ2-7; weak D call: TRBD1 (6 bases). V dropped 1 base and J dropped 3 bases, with 16 bases sitting between them. CDR3 length: 16 amino acids. In germline, CDR1 is WNHNN, CDR2 SYGVQD (reference sequence). CDR3 region: CASSELKQGVCYEQYF. CDR3 DNA sequence: TGCGCCAGCAGTGAGTTAAAACAGGGAGTTTGCTACGAGCAGTACTTC.

The chain has TRBV6-6 and TRBJ1-1; 10 bases fit TRBD1. Germline V lookup: CDR1 MNHNY, CDR2 SVGAGI (reference sequence). The V and J ends lost 8 bases and 5 bases, in that order; junction bases with no gene match: 8. This CDR3 has 14 residues. The CDR3 sequence: CASFDRGRGTEAFF. The DNA of the CDR3 is TGTGCCAGCTTCGACAGGGGGCGCGGGACTGAAGCTTTCTTT.

The chain combines TRBV27 with TRBJ1-1, with 7 bases matching TRBD1. The germline V gene has CDR1 MNHEY and CDR2 SMNVEV (reference sequence). The CDR3 spans 20 residues. V was pared by 0 bases and J by 0 bases, with 16 bases of the junction left unmatched. The CDR3 DNA sequence: TGTGCCAGCAGTTTATCCTACCCGACAGGGTTACGCTATATGAACACTGAAGCTTTCTTT. Protein product: CASSLSYPTGLRYMNTEAFF.

The chain uses TRBV7-2 and TRBJ2-3, with TRBD2 as a possible D gene (5 bases). This CDR3 region has 13 residues. Germline V gene sequence: CDR1 SGHTA, CDR2 FQGNSA. V lost 3 bases and J 5 bases, leaving 9 bases between the germline ends. The CDR3 nucleotides read TGTGCCAGCAGCTTCGGAGGAATAGATACGCAGTATTTT. It translates to CASSFGGIDTQYF.

This clone was observed a single time. The gene calls are TRBV5-6 and TRBJ1-2; D remains unclear. Between the trimmed V and J ends, which lost 1 base and 8 bases, there was a span of 9 bases. CDR1 and CDR2 from the germline V gene are SGHDT and YYEEEE. The CDR3 sequence is 12 residues long. CDR3 in amino acids: CASSLTGYGYTF. CDR3 nucleotide sequence: TGTGCCAGCAGCTTGACGGGGTACGGCTACACCTTC.

The rearrangement joins TRBV28 to TRBJ1-2, with TRBD1 matching over 8 bases. The CDR3 runs 14 residues. Germline trimming cut 2 bases from V and 4 bases from J; bases unmatched to any gene: 3. CDR1 and CDR2 from the germline V gene are MDHEN and SYDVKM. This CDR3 is CASSLTGGGYGYTF. In DNA form, the CDR3 reads TGTGCCAGCAGTTTAACAGGGGGGGGCTATGGCTACACCTTC.

This rearrangement joins TRBV11-2 to TRBJ1-6; D unresolved. From germline, CDR1 is SGHAT and CDR2 FQNNGV. V was clipped by 5 bases and J by 7 bases, with 12 bases between them. This CDR3 is built from 14 residues. The CDR3 spells CASSPQSANSPLHF. Here the CDR3 DNA reads TGTGCCAGCAGCCCCCAATCAGCGAATTCACCCCTCCACTTT. The whole variable domain, filled in from reference TRBV11-2 and TRBJ1-6, reads EAGVAQSPRYKIIEKRQSVAFWCNPISGHATLYWYQQILGQGPKLLIQFQNNGVVDDSQLPKDRFSAERLKGVDSTLKIQPAKLEDSAVYLCASSPQSANSPLHFGNGTRLTVT.

This clone appeared once. The chain carries TRBV4-2 and TRBJ1-2; 7 nucleotides align to TRBD1. The ends lost 0 bases at V and 6 bases at J; junction bases unmatched: 10. Looked up from germline, CDR1 is LGHNA and CDR2 is YNFKEQ. The CDR3 sequence is 16 residues long. The CDR3 is CASSQDHHRDRDGYTF. The DNA for the CDR3 is TGTGCCAGCAGCCAAGATCACCACCGGGACAGAGATGGCTACACCTTC.

This sequence joins TRBV18 and TRBJ1-5, with D unresolved. The V gene lost 5 bases and the J gene lost 2 bases, with 7 bases spanning the gap. The CDR3 spans 13 residues. Per the germline V gene, CDR1 is KGHSH and CDR2 is LQKENI. The CDR3 loop reads CASSYQGNQPQHF. The CDR3, as DNA: TGTGCCAGCTCATATCAGGGCAATCAGCCCCAGCATTTT.

The J gene is TRBJ2-1, the V gene TRBV28; D gene uncertain. The CDR3 sequence is 14 residues long. Trimming shortened V by 6 bases and J by 4 bases, and 13 bases separated the two germline ends. The germline V gene has CDR1 MDHEN and CDR2 SYDVKM. The CDR3, as DNA: TGTGCCAGCAGCCAACCCCCTAAGTACAATGAGCAGTTCTTC. Encoded protein: CASSQPPKYNEQFF. The variable domain in full, completed from reference TRBV28 and TRBJ2-1, reads DVKVTQSSRYLVKRTGEKVFLECVQDMDHENMFWYRQDPGLGLRLIYFSYDVKMKEKGDIPEGYSVSREKKERFSLILESASTNQTSMYLCASSQPPKYNEQFFGPGTRLTVL.

The V gene is TRBV4-2, the J gene TRBJ1-2, with unresolved D. Trimming pared 0 bases from V and 9 bases from J, leaving 11 bases between. The CDR3 loop spans 13 amino acids. Germline V gives CDR1 LGHNA, CDR2 YNFKEQ. CDR3 protein: CASSQDYTGSYTF. The CDR3 DNA follows: TGTGCCAGCAGCCAAGATTACACCGGGAGCTACACCTTC.

The genes are TRBV6-8 and TRBJ1-3; maybe TRBD1 (5 bases). This CDR3 region has 16 residues. V was cut by 0 bases and J by 9 bases, with 18 bases left in between. CDR1 MNHGY and CDR2 SAAAGT come from the germline V gene. The chain's CDR3 is CASSYSTLGLRATIYF. CDR3 coding DNA: TGTGCCAGCAGTTACTCGACCCTGGGACTCCGTGCCACCATATATTTT.

The chain combines TRBV19 with TRBJ2-3; a weak D match, TRBD1 (5 bases). The CDR3 is 14 residues long. Trimming pared 7 bases from V and 3 bases from J, leaving 14 bases between. CDR1 is LNHDA and CDR2 is SQIVND in the germline V gene (reference sequence). Here the CDR3 reads CASTYRPGTDTQYF. In nucleotides, the CDR3 is TGTGCCAGTACCTACAGGCCCGGGACAGATACGCAGTATTTT.

The chain links TRBV28 to TRBJ1-2, with unresolved D. The CDR3 totals 12 residues. CDR1 is MDHEN and CDR2 is SYDVKM in the germline V gene. V lost 5 bases and J 0 bases, leaving 4 bases between the germline ends. The CDR3, as DNA: TGTGCCAGCAGTATTACTAACTATGGCTACACCTTC. It is translated as CASSITNYGYTF.

The chain combines TRBV11-1 with TRBJ2-7; D is ambiguous. The V gene's germline CDR1 is SGHAT and CDR2 FQDESV (reference sequence). Trimming shortened V by 6 bases and J by 2 bases, and 14 bases separated the two germline ends. This CDR3 region has 14 residues. The CDR3, as DNA: TGTGCCAGCAGTCCACCAGGTCCCCCCTACGAGCAGTACTTC. Its protein product is CASSPPGPPYEQYF.

This sequence joins TRBV12-5 and TRBJ2-2, with D possibly being TRBD2 (6 bases). Germline V gives CDR1 LGHNT, CDR2 FRNRAP. CDR3 length equals 18 residues. V was trimmed by 4 bases and J by 0 bases, leaving 18 bases between them. The CDR3 DNA is TGTGCTAGTGGTTCCCCCGGGGGAGAAGAAACGAACACCGGGGAGCTGTTTTTT. It is translated as CASGSPGGEETNTGELFF. Complete variable domain (other parts from reference TRBV12-5 and TRBJ2-2): DARVTQTPRHKVTEMGQEVTMRCQPILGHNTVFWYRQTMMQGLELLAYFRNRAPLDDSGMPKDRFSAEMPDATLATLKIQPSEPRDSAVYFCASGSPGGEETNTGELFFGEGSRLTVL.

The chain recombines TRBV6-5 with TRBJ1-3; D possibly corresponds to TRBD1 (5 bases). The CDR3 has 16 residues. Per the germline V gene, CDR1 is MNHEY and CDR2 is SVGAGI. Trimming pared 2 bases from V and 0 bases from J, leaving 11 bases between. This chain's CDR3 is CASSYGADSSGNTIYF. Here the CDR3 DNA reads TGTGCCAGCAGTTACGGGGCAGACAGCTCTGGAAACACCATATATTTT.

The rearrangement joins TRBV27 to TRBJ2-7; 8 positions agree with TRBD2. CDR3 length: 13 residues. Germline V gives CDR1 MNHEY, CDR2 SMNVEV (reference sequence). V lost 4 bases, J lost 2 bases, and 1 base stayed unmatched. This CDR3 is CASSWRGAYEQYF. CDR3 bases: TGTGCCAGCAGTTGGCGGGGGGCCTACGAGCAGTACTTC.

The chain recombines TRBV27 with TRBJ2-3; 8 positions match TRBD2. Per germline, CDR1 MNHEY and CDR2 SMNVEV (reference sequence). CDR3 size: 14 residues. V dropped 8 bases and J dropped 4; count of bases not matched to a gene: 8. Here the CDR3 reads CASRVAGLSDTQYF. DNA for the CDR3: TGTGCCAGCCGAGTAGCGGGGTTGTCAGATACGCAGTATTTT.

This chain links TRBV4-3 with TRBJ1-5; TRBD1 agrees at 8 bases. Unmatched junction bases numbered 4, after V lost 2 bases and J lost 4 bases. Looked up from germline, CDR1 is LGHNA and CDR2 is YSLEER. The CDR3 runs 15 residues. CDR3 loop: CASSQTTGVNQPQHF. The CDR3 DNA follows: TGCGCCAGCAGCCAAACGACAGGGGTTAATCAGCCCCAGCATTTT.

The chain joins TRBV4-3 to TRBJ2-1; 10 nucleotides match TRBD2. CDR3 size: 15 residues. CDR1 and CDR2 from the germline V gene are LGHNA and YSLEER. Losses at the gene ends were 5 bases for V and 10 bases for J; bases not matched to a gene: 11. CDR3 residues: CASSNLAGVGGEQFF. CDR3 nucleotide sequence: TGCGCCAGCAGCAATCTAGCGGGAGTAGGTGGGGAGCAGTTCTTC.

V and J are TRBV4-3 and TRBJ1-1; D gene uncertain. The CDR3 runs 15 residues. Germline V lookup: CDR1 LGHNA, CDR2 YSLEER. V was trimmed by 4 bases and J by 0 bases, leaving 12 bases between them. The DNA for the CDR3 is TGCGCCAGCAGCCCCCGGGATGGGCTGAACACTGAAGCTTTCTTT. Protein product: CASSPRDGLNTEAFF.

This clone showed up just once. This chain connects TRBV28 to TRBJ2-1, with TRBD2 matching 7 bases. This CDR3 region has 14 residues. From germline, CDR1 is MDHEN and CDR2 SYDVKM. Losses at the gene ends were 7 bases for V and 0 bases for J; bases not matched to a gene: 3. As DNA, the CDR3 is TGTGCCAGCAACGGGGGGAACTCCTACAATGAGCAGTTCTTC. Protein: CASNGGNSYNEQFF.

The gene calls are TRBV18 and TRBJ1-5, with D maybe TRBD1 (5 bases). CDR1 and CDR2 from the germline V gene are KGHSH and LQKENI. The CDR3 has 14 amino acids. Between the trimmed V and J ends, which lost 3 bases and 4 bases, there was a span of 10 bases. The CDR3 is CASSPDQGNQPQHF. DNA of the CDR3: TGTGCCAGCTCACCCGACCAGGGAAATCAGCCCCAGCATTTT.

The chain carries TRBV2 and TRBJ2-2, with TRBD2 matching over 15 bases. The CDR3 length is 21 residues. V lost 5 bases, J lost 0 bases, and 13 bases stayed unmatched. Per the germline V gene, CDR1 is SNHLY and CDR2 is FYNNEI. The CDR3 coding sequence is TGTGCCAGCAGTCCGCCCTCCGGGACTAGCGGGAGGCGGGCGAACACCGGGGAGCTGTTTTTT. It codes for CASSPPSGTSGRRANTGELFF.